The sequence of this T cell receptor beta chain was determined in a study of OX40 agonist ivuxolimab in advanced cancers. Only in-frame clones appear in the TCRdb table, and some are missing; sequencing was by immunoSEQ multiplex PCR. Of more than 45,000 clones listed, approximately 90% are singletons. CDR3 length: 13 amino acids. Germline V gene data show CDR1 as SGHDN and CDR2 as FVKESK. V shed 3 bases and J shed 5 bases, with 8 bases lying between them. The gene calls are TRBV14 and TRBJ2-1; D is ambiguous. This TCR came from an adult with an advanced solid tumor such as melanoma, head and neck, liver or kidney cancer. This sample comprised CD4+ or CD8+ T cells sorted from blood, obtained in a trial of the OX40 agonist ivuxolimab. The CDR3, as DNA: TGTGCCAGCAGCCACCGCAGCCACAATGAGCAGTTCTTC. Amino acid sequence: CASSHRSHNEQFF.